One sample yielded the 20 T cell receptor beta chains listed below, sequenced in a study of cytotoxic CD8 clonotypes in ibrutinib-treated CLL. Some clones are missing from TCRdb's copy, which holds only in-frame ones; the method was immunoSEQ multiplex PCR. The sample lists 40,000 or so clones, approximately 70% occurring once. Sequencing was performed on PBMCs, taken after 12 months of ibrutinib treatment. The source is a human donor with chronic lymphocytic leukemia.

The V gene is TRBV10-2, the J gene TRBJ2-7; 9 bases are shared with TRBD2. This CDR3 is 18 amino acids long. Per the germline V gene, CDR1 is WSHSY and CDR2 is SAAADI. The V and J ends lost 2 bases and 0 bases, in that order; junction bases with no gene match: 11. The CDR3 loop is CASSEPSGILVSSYEQYF. The CDR3 DNA reads TGCGCCAGCAGTGAGCCTAGCGGGATCCTAGTTAGCTCCTACGAGCAGTACTTC.

The CDR3 sequence: CASSPRPLLGGYEQYF. CDR3 coding DNA: TGTGCCAGCAGTCCCAGGCCCCTGCTAGGAGGCTACGAGCAGTACTTC. This sequence joins TRBV27 and TRBJ2-7, with D perhaps matching TRBD2 (5 bases). V was cut by 5 bases and J by 3 bases, with 20 bases left in between. Germline values: CDR1 MNHEY, CDR2 SMNVEV (reference sequence). The CDR3 runs 16 residues.

V usage is TRBV7-3 and J usage is TRBJ2-1; 7 nucleotides agree with TRBD2. The CDR3 has 17 amino acids. Germline trimming cut 2 bases from V and 8 bases from J; bases unmatched to any gene: 15. Germline V gives CDR1 SGHTA, CDR2 FQGTGA. The CDR3 DNA reads as TGTGCCAGCAGCTTATTCGGCTGGCGGGAGAGCGTGGATGAGCAGTTCTTC. As protein: CASSLFGWRESVDEQFF.

This clone was observed a few times. Here the CDR3 reads CAGSYEQYF. The DNA for the CDR3 is TGTGCCGGATCCTACGAGCAGTACTTC. The V call is TRBV21-1, the J call TRBJ2-7. TRBV21-1 is deemed a pseudogene. This CDR3 spans 9 amino acids.

The rearrangement joins TRBV18 to TRBJ2-3; a possible D gene is TRBD1 (5 bases). V was trimmed by 5 bases and J by 3 bases, leaving 9 bases between them. This CDR3 region has 13 residues. CDR1 is KGHSH and CDR2 is LQKENI in the germline V gene. DNA for the CDR3: TGTGCCAGCTCATCTCAGGGAACAGATACGCAGTATTTT. Translating it yields CASSSQGTDTQYF.

The chain links TRBV14 to TRBJ2-5; D not resolved. The DNA end is a closer match to TRBJ2-7, so the J assignment may be wrong. The CDR3 extends over 15 amino acids. CDR1 SGHDN and CDR2 FVKESK come from the germline V gene. CDR3 in DNA: TGTGCCAGCAGCCTCGGACGGCCGTTGGGTTACGAGCAGTACTTC. It encodes CASSLGRPLGYEQYF.

V gene TRBV25-1 combines with J gene TRBJ1-1; no clear D gene. Per the germline V gene, CDR1 is MGHDK and CDR2 is SYGVNS. The V gene lost 3 bases and the J gene lost 1 base, with 15 bases spanning the gap. The CDR3 runs 16 residues. CDR3 loop: CASSDSRRLPNTEAFF. In nucleotides, the CDR3 is TGTGCCAGCAGTGACTCAAGGAGGCTCCCGAACACTGAAGCTTTCTTT.

The chain employs TRBV4-2 and TRBJ1-2; tentatively, D is TRBD1 (5 bases). Germline V gives CDR1 LGHNA, CDR2 YNFKEQ. There are 16 residues in the CDR3. V lost 2 bases and J lost 0, with 13 bases in between. The CDR3 DNA follows: TGTGCCAGCAGCCAAAGTGGGGCAGTTACTAACTATGGCTACACCTTC. Translated: CASSQSGAVTNYGYTF.

The chain links TRBV19 to TRBJ2-5; the D gene could be TRBD1 or TRBD2 (5 bases each). The CDR3 has 14 amino acids. Trimming removed 6 bases from V and 4 bases from J, with 15 bases in between. Germline CDR1 and CDR2: LNHDA and SQIVND (reference sequence). The CDR3: CASSSLSGRETQYF. In DNA, the CDR3 is TGTGCCAGTAGCTCCCTTTCGGGGCGAGAGACCCAGTACTTC.

The chain combines TRBV7-8 with TRBJ2-2, with 7 bases identical to TRBD2. Germline V gene sequence: CDR1 SGHVS, CDR2 FQNEAQ. The CDR3 length is 16 residues. The J segment lost 3 bases and the V segment lost 7 bases, leaving 11 bases of the junction unmatched. CDR3 nucleotide sequence: TGTGCCAGCATCCCGGGGGGTGGGGCTTACACCGGGGAGCTGTTTTTT. Translation gives CASIPGGGAYTGELFF.

The chain employs TRBV18 and TRBJ2-1, with D perhaps matching TRBD1 (6 bases). This CDR3 is built from 14 residues. The germline V and J ends were trimmed by 4 bases and 1 base, with 8 bases remaining between them. Germline loops: CDR1 KGHSH, CDR2 LQKENI. DNA for the CDR3: TGTGCCAGCTCACAGACAGGTTCCTACAATGAGCAGTTCTTC. Its protein is CASSQTGSYNEQFF.

This clone is a singleton in its sample. The chain uses TRBV2 and TRBJ1-1, with D tentatively TRBD1 (6 bases). Germline V gene data show CDR1 as SNHLY and CDR2 as FYNNEI. With 7 bases removed from V and 4 bases from J, the gap between germline ends came to 22 bases. The CDR3 sequence is 16 residues long. The CDR3 reads CASKGYREVWSTEAFF. For the CDR3, the DNA is TGTGCCAGCAAGGGATACAGGGAGGTTTGGAGCACTGAAGCTTTCTTT.

The J gene is TRBJ2-3, the V gene TRBV27; 7 bases map to TRBD2. Germline CDR1 reads MNHEY; CDR2 reads SMNVEV (reference sequence). V shed 4 bases, J shed 1 base, and the junction held 5 bases outside the gene matches. The CDR3 loop spans 15 amino acids. The CDR3 region is CASSSPLAGTDTQYF. In DNA, the CDR3 is TGTGCCAGCAGTTCACCCCTAGCGGGCACAGATACGCAGTATTTT.

In its sample, this clone is large. CDR3 DNA: TGTGCCAGCAGCTTAGTCGGGGGCATTAGGAATGAGCAGTTCTTC. Translation gives CASSLVGGIRNEQFF. The rearrangement links TRBV11-2 to TRBJ2-1; D may correspond to TRBD1 or TRBD2 (6 bases each). Germline loops: CDR1 SGHAT, CDR2 FQNNGV. The CDR3 spans 15 residues. Trimming removed 1 base from V and 7 bases from J, with 14 bases in between.

The chain links TRBV5-1 to TRBJ2-1, with 8 bases identical to TRBD2. Germline loops: CDR1 SGHRS, CDR2 YFSETQ. Trimming cost V 0 bases and J 2 bases; bases outside gene matches: 4. The CDR3 runs 16 residues. The CDR3 DNA sequence: TGCGCCAGCAGCTTGGCGGGACTAGTCACCTACAATGAGCAGTTCTTC. This encodes CASSLAGLVTYNEQFF.

The chain carries TRBV18 and TRBJ1-1, with D unclear. Germline CDR1 is KGHSH and CDR2 is LQKENI. This CDR3 is built from 15 residues. The V end was cut by 3 bases, the J end by 0 bases, with 11 bases between. The CDR3 DNA is TGTGCCAGCTCACCCCCCGGGCGGATGAACACTGAAGCTTTCTTT. Its translation: CASSPPGRMNTEAFF.

This clone has just a few counts. The chain uses TRBV30 and TRBJ2-7; tentative D call: TRBD1 (5 bases). V was cut by 2 bases and J by 0 bases, with 8 bases left in between. Germline V gene lookup returns CDR1 GTSNPN and CDR2 SVGIG (reference sequence). The CDR3 sequence is 13 residues long. DNA of the CDR3: TGTGCCTGGAGTCACAGGTTCTCCTACGAGCAGTACTTC. As protein: CAWSHRFSYEQYF.

The rearrangement joins TRBV10-2 to TRBJ1-2; possibly TRBD1 for D (5 bases). V shed 2 bases and J shed 4 bases, with 11 bases lying between them. CDR1 is WSHSY, CDR2 SAAADI, per germline. The CDR3 runs to 14 residues. This chain's CDR3 is CASSEGTTFYGYTF. The CDR3 DNA follows: TGCGCCAGCAGTGAGGGGACGACCTTCTATGGCTACACCTTC.

This sequence joins TRBV7-9 and TRBJ2-7, with D tentatively TRBD2 (6 bases). The CDR3 spans 14 residues. The germline V gene encodes CDR1 SEHNR and CDR2 FQNEAQ (reference sequence). V lost 5 bases and J 2 bases, leaving 13 bases between the germline ends. This CDR3 reads CASSPGTATYEQYF. CDR3 nucleotide sequence: TGTGCCAGCAGCCCCGGGACTGCGACCTACGAGCAGTACTTC.

This clone was recorded a few times. The chain employs TRBV30 and TRBJ1-4; D unresolved. Trimming stripped 4 bases from V and 8 bases from J, with 11 bases between. Germline CDR1 reads GTSNPN; CDR2 reads SVGIG (reference sequence). The CDR3 is made up of 12 amino acids. CDR3 DNA: TGTGCCTGGACGCGGGGTACGGAAAAACTGTTTTTT. As protein: CAWTRGTEKLFF.